A selection of T cell receptor beta chains follows, all from one sample in a study of OX40 agonist ivuxolimab in advanced cancers. TCRdb keeps only in-frame clones here, not all; method: immunoSEQ multiplex PCR. The sample carries 65,000 to 100,000 clones, roughly 88% recorded once. This specimen was CD4+ or CD8+ T cells sorted from blood, taken in a trial of the OX40 agonist ivuxolimab. The receptors were sampled from an adult with an advanced solid tumor such as melanoma, head and neck, liver or kidney cancer. The CDR3 runs from the conserved cysteine through the conserved F or W. The D gene is left open where the match is weak. Clone size appears in some rows only: once, few, many, or a class for an expanded clone.

D	size	V	length	J	CDR3	DNA
-	-	TRBV5-4	14	TRBJ2-5	CASSSEMGQETQYF	TGTGCCAGCAGCTCCGAAATGGGGCAAGAGACCCAGTACTTC
TRBD2	-	TRBV7-9	15	TRBJ2-7	CATSNAGGLTYEQYF	TGTGCCACAAGTAACGCTGGGGGACTAACCTACGAGCAGTACTTC
-	once	TRBV6-5	12	TRBJ2-2	CASSNGAGELFF	TGTGCCAGCAGTAATGGGGCCGGGGAGCTGTTTTTT
TRBD2	-	TRBV7-3	16	TRBJ2-1	CASSQGTSGIYNEQFF	TGTGCCAGCAGCCAAGGGACTAGCGGGATTTACAATGAGCAGTTCTTC
TRBD1	-	TRBV5-1	15	TRBJ2-7	CASSGNRGLSYEQYF	TGCGCCAGCAGCGGAAACAGGGGGCTCTCCTACGAGCAGTACTTC
-	-	TRBV29-1	14	TRBJ1-1	CSASGTSLNTEAFF	TGCAGCGCTTCAGGGACTTCATTGAACACTGAAGCTTTCTTT
-	-	TRBV5-1	14	TRBJ2-5	CASSWLEVQETQYF	TGCGCCAGCAGCTGGCTAGAAGTCCAAGAGACCCAGTACTTC
-	-	TRBV7-2	13	TRBJ1-1	CASSPVVSTEAFF	TGTGCCAGCAGCCCAGTAGTTAGTACTGAAGCTTTCTTT
-	-	TRBV14	16	TRBJ2-1	CASSPRRGSSYNEQFF	TGTGCCAGCAGCCCGCGGAGGGGAAGCTCCTACAATGAGCAGTTCTTC
TRBD1	-	TRBV29-1	12	TRBJ2-4	CSVATGGDIQYF	TGCAGCGTTGCGACAGGGGGAGACATTCAGTACTTC
TRBD1	-	TRBV7-9	12	TRBJ2-1	CAQDRVDNEQFF	TGTGCACAAGACAGGGTGGACAATGAGCAGTTCTTC
-	-	TRBV11-2	14	TRBJ2-1	CASSPRGRDNEQFF	TGTGCCAGCAGCCCGAGGGGCCGCGACAATGAGCAGTTCTTC
TRBD2	-	TRBV5-1	16	TRBJ2-2	CASSLTSGSPTGELFF	TGCGCCAGCAGCCTCACTAGCGGGAGTCCGACCGGGGAGCTGTTTTTT
-	-	TRBV6-1	14	TRBJ1-5	CASTPPWGDQPQHF	TGTGCCAGCACCCCCCCTTGGGGTGATCAGCCCCAGCATTTT
-	-	TRBV5-1	15	TRBJ2-1	CASSLQPGPPNEQFF	TGCGCCAGCAGCTTGCAGCCGGGACCTCCCAATGAGCAGTTCTTC
-	-	TRBV7-3	13	TRBJ2-5	CASSPRLQETQYF	TGTGCCAGCAGCCCACGTCTGCAAGAGACCCAGTACTTC
TRBD1	-	TRBV6-1	12	TRBJ1-2	CASSGTGYGYTF	TGTGCCAGCAGTGGGACAGGCTATGGCTACACCTTC
-	-	TRBV10-1	15	TRBJ2-7	CASRGGRPSSYEQYF	TGCGCCAGCAGGGGGGGACGTCCAAGCTCCTACGAGCAGTACTTC
-	-	TRBV5-5	12	TRBJ2-5	CASSQDSETQYF	TGTGCCAGCAGCCAAGATAGTGAGACCCAGTACTTC
TRBD1	-	TRBV6-5	15	TRBJ1-1	CASSISGTVNTEAFF	TGTGCCAGCAGTATCTCCGGGACAGTGAACACTGAAGCTTTCTTT
TRBD1	-	TRBV19	14	TRBJ1-1	CASSITGANTEAFF	TGTGCCAGTAGTATCACAGGGGCGAACACTGAAGCTTTCTTT
-	few	TRBV4-1	16	TRBJ1-5	CASSQDHDPGNQPQHF	TGCGCCAGCAGCCAAGATCACGACCCCGGCAATCAGCCCCAGCATTTT
-	-	TRBV6-5	13	TRBJ1-1	CASRLSSDTEAFF	TGTGCCAGCCGCTTAAGTTCGGACACTGAAGCTTTCTTT
TRBD2	-	TRBV4-3	16	TRBJ2-7	CASSQEGLAGPYEQYF	TGCGCCAGCAGCCAAGAGGGACTAGCGGGGCCCTACGAGCAGTACTTC
TRBD1	-	TRBV5-1	14	TRBJ1-6	CASSSQGGNSPLHF	TGCGCCAGCAGCTCCCAGGGGGGGAATTCACCCCTCCACTTT
-	-	TRBV5-4	14	TRBJ2-7	CASSPGARSYEQYF	TGTGCCAGCAGCCCCGGGGCCCGATCCTACGAGCAGTACTTC
TRBD1	few	TRBV18	18	TRBJ1-2	CASSSMGQGLVANYGYTF	TGTGCCAGCTCGTCGATGGGACAGGGGTTGGTAGCTAACTATGGCTACACCTTC
TRBD2	-	TRBV5-1	12	TRBJ2-5	CASTGTSETQYF	TGCGCCAGCACTGGGACTAGTGAGACCCAGTACTTC
TRBD2	-	TRBV2	16	TRBJ2-3	CASSTGLAVSTDTQYF	TGTGCCAGCAGTACCGGACTAGCGGTGAGCACAGATACGCAGTATTTT
-	once	TRBV7-3	14	TRBJ2-5	CASSPTGVQETQYF	TGTGCCAGCAGCCCCACGGGGGTTCAAGAGACCCAGTACTTC
TRBD2	-	TRBV30	15	TRBJ2-3	CAWSVGSGRSGTQYF	TGTGCCTGGAGTGTAGGTAGCGGGAGGTCGGGTACGCAGTATTTT
-	-	TRBV6-4	16	TRBJ2-5	CASSRSKLALGETQYF	TGTGCCAGCAGTCGCTCGAAATTAGCATTAGGCGAGACCCAGTACTTC
TRBD2	once	TRBV11-3	15	TRBJ2-3	CASSPIAGNTDTQYF	TGTGCCAGCAGCCCGATAGCGGGCAACACAGATACGCAGTATTTT
TRBD2	-	TRBV6-6	16	TRBJ2-7	CASSYSLAGGTYEQYF	TGTGCCAGCAGTTACTCTTTAGCGGGAGGGACCTACGAGCAGTACTTC
-	-	TRBV7-7	14	TRBJ2-5	CASSSLGGQETQYF	TGTGCTAGCAGCTCTCTGGGGGGCCAAGAGACCCAGTACTTC
TRBD2	-	TRBV6-4	16	TRBJ2-2	CASSSRLADNTGELFF	TGTGCCAGCAGCAGTAGACTAGCGGATAACACCGGGGAGCTGTTTTTT
TRBD1	-	TRBV27	12	TRBJ1-1	CASSSWDREAFF	TGTGCCAGCAGTTCCTGGGACAGAGAAGCTTTCTTT
TRBD2	-	TRBV27	15	TRBJ2-3	CASNPLAGGTDTQYF	TGTGCCAGCAACCCTCTAGCGGGAGGGACAGATACGCAGTATTTT
-	-	TRBV27	11	TRBJ2-3	CASSFRDTQYF	TGTGCCAGCAGTTTCCGGGATACGCAGTATTTT
TRBD1	-	TRBV6-6	15	TRBJ2-3	CASSGQGPSTDTQYF	TGTGCCAGCAGCGGACAGGGACCTAGCACAGATACGCAGTATTTT